The 6 T cell receptor beta chains below all came from one sample that was sequenced in a study of T cells in Graves' hyperthyroidism and ophthalmopathy. Amplification of TCR beta CDR3 regions used RNA as the template. The primer set for the first-round RT-PCR of the TCR CDR3 was HTBI. One entry per CDR3 protein, called by TCRdb with MiXCR from the multiplex PCR reads. The table shows 650,000 to 750,000 distinct CDR3 sequences, with 12% to 15% occurring only once. What was sequenced was blood. The receptor source for this set is a woman aged 18-29 years with Graves' hyperthyroidism.

Only a few counts were recorded for this clonotype. The chain couples TRBV10-2 to TRBJ1-6; TRBD1 agrees at 8 bases. Germline V gene data show CDR1 as WSHSY and CDR2 as SAAADI. The ends lost 2 bases at V and 10 bases at J; junction bases unmatched: 16. CDR3 length: 18 residues. DNA of the CDR3: TGCGCCAGCAGTGAGATCCGACGACAGGGGATTTCCCAATCACCCCTCCACTTT. Its translation is CASSEIRRQGISQSPLHF.

There are many counts of this clonotype. The chain has TRBV11-3 and TRBJ2-5, with D tentatively TRBD2 (6 bases). Trimming stripped 5 bases from V and 4 bases from J, with 14 bases between. Germline values: CDR1 SGHNT, CDR2 YENEEA. The CDR3 covers 14 residues. This CDR3 is CASSNPGDGETQYF. CDR3 DNA sequence: TGTGCCAGCAGCAACCCGGGGGACGGAGAGACCCAGTACTTC.

This clonotype was recorded many times. The chain is built from TRBV28 and TRBJ2-7, with D unresolved. CDR3 length equals 11 residues. V lost 6 bases and J 4 bases, leaving 7 bases between the germline ends. The germline V gene encodes CDR1 MDHEN and CDR2 SYDVKM. In DNA form, the CDR3 reads TGTGCCAGCAGGACCCCATACGAGCAGTACTTC. Protein sequence: CASRTPYEQYF.

This chain connects TRBV7-9 to TRBJ2-4, with a tentative D call TRBD2 (6 bases). The V gene's germline CDR1 is SEHNR and CDR2 FQNEAQ (reference sequence). This CDR3 is built from 15 residues. The V end was cut by 4 bases, the J end by 0 bases, with 10 bases between. CDR3 sequence reads: CASSSRDLAKNIQYF. The CDR3 region has the DNA TGTGCCAGCAGCTCGCGGGATCTAGCCAAAAACATTCAGTACTTC.

This clonotype was counted between two and nine times. V usage is TRBV15 and J usage is TRBJ1-2, with D possibly being TRBD1 (6 bases). CDR3 length: 12 amino acids. Germline V lookup: CDR1 LNHNV, CDR2 YYDKDF (reference sequence). Trimming took off 8 bases at V and 4 bases at J, with 11 bases between the two ends. The CDR3 nucleotides are TGTGCCACCTCGGACAGTAGCTATGGCTACACCTTC. Its translation: CATSDSSYGYTF.

V and J are TRBV12-3 or TRBV12-4 and TRBJ2-1, with TRBD2 matching over 9 bases. Unmatched junction bases numbered 5, after V lost 2 bases and J lost 9 bases. The CDR3 has 14 residues. In nucleotides, the CDR3 is TGTGCCAGCAGTTTAATGCTAGCGGGACTTGAGCAGTTCTTC. Translating it yields CASSLMLAGLEQFF.